This T cell receptor beta chain was captured in a study of blood T cell repertoires in COVID-19. The method was immunoSEQ multiplex PCR; TCRdb's version includes in-frame clones alone and lacks a portion of them. The data show about 200,000 clones, about 84% seen once. The J segment lost 0 bases and the V segment lost 6 bases, leaving 3 bases of the junction unmatched. The CDR3 has 14 amino acids. Germline CDR1 MDHEN, CDR2 SYDVKM. The sequence came from a man in his forties with acute COVID-19. What was sequenced was PBMCs or T cells enriched from blood (not recorded which). The chain employs TRBV28 and TRBJ1-1; 8 nucleotides agree with TRBD1. The CDR3 DNA reads as TGTGCCAGCAGGACGACAGGGGTGAACACTGAAGCTTTCTTT. It yields the protein CASRTTGVNTEAFF.